This T cell receptor (beta chain) was recorded in a study of T cells in localized non-small cell lung cancer. Study findings and constraints: Because researchers sequenced only one region of the tumor, heterogeneity is still possible. Adjacent lung tissue had a median about 52 of the top 100 clones found in the tumor. Patients showing higher blood T cell density tended to see longer overall survival.

The protocol was immunoSEQ multiplex PCR, while the TCRdb copy is restricted to in-frame clones and leaves out a portion. The sample gives 2,500 to 3,000 clones, approximately 30% of which show up once; under 25% is in the top ten. On this clone: As yet, its antigen is unknown.

CDR1 SSHAT and CDR2 FNYEAQ come from the germline V gene (reference sequence). V lost 7 bases and J 2 bases, leaving 14 bases between the germline ends. The CDR3 totals 14 residues. This chain links TRBV7-7 with TRBJ1-1; possibly TRBD1 for D (5 bases). This sequence was found in a female donor of 60 years or more with stage II squamous cell lung carcinoma. The sample consisted of lung tumor tissue, taken before any cancer treatment. Written as DNA, the CDR3 is TGTGCCAGCACCCCCATAACAGGCAACACTGAAGCTTTCTTT. Residues: CASTPITGNTEAFF.